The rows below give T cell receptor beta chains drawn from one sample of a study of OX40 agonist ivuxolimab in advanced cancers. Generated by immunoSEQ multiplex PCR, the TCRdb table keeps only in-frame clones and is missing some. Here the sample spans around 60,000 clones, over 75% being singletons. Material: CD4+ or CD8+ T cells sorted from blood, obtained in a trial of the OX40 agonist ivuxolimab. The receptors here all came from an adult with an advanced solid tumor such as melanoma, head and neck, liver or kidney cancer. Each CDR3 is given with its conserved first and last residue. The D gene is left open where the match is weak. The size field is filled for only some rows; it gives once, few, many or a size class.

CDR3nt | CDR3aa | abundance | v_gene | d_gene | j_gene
TGTGCCAGCAGCAAAGGATGGGAGACATGTGGCAAAAACATTCAGTACTTC | CASSKGWETCGKNIQYF | NA | TRBV21-1 | NA | TRBJ2-4
TGTGCCAGCTCAAATCAACAGGGAAGCCTTGAAGCTTTCTTT | CASSNQQGSLEAFF | once | TRBV18 | NA | TRBJ1-1
TGCGCCAGCAGCTTGGAAGGGGGGACTGAAGCTTTCTTT | CASSLEGGTEAFF | NA | TRBV5-1 | NA | TRBJ1-1
TGTGCCAGCAGCTTAGGCGACAGGGGGCTCGGCTACACCTTC | CASSLGDRGLGYTF | NA | TRBV7-2 | TRBD1 | TRBJ1-2
TGTGCCAGCAGAAACAGCGGGGGGGCTTTAGATGAGCAGTTCTTC | CASRNSGGALDEQFF | once | TRBV6-5 | TRBD2 | TRBJ2-1
TGCAGCGTGACTAGGGGCTTTGGGAACACTGAAGCTTTCTTT | CSVTRGFGNTEAFF | NA | TRBV29-1 | NA | TRBJ1-1
TGTGCCAGCAGCTACGGGACAGGGGGCACTGAAGCTTTCTTT | CASSYGTGGTEAFF | NA | TRBV5-4 | TRBD1 | TRBJ1-1
TGTGCCAGCAGCCCTAGGCAGGGGGGCAATCAGCCCCAGCATTTT | CASSPRQGGNQPQHF | NA | TRBV28 | TRBD1 | TRBJ1-5
TGTGCCAGCTCGGTCGCAGCCGGTGGACCTAATGAAAAACTGTTTTTT | CASSVAAGGPNEKLFF | NA | TRBV9 | NA | TRBJ1-4
TGTGCCAGCAGCGGGACAACTCAGCAGTTCTTC | CASSGTTQQFF | NA | TRBV2 | NA | TRBJ2-1
TGCGCCAGCAGCCAAGGACAGTCCGAAGGCGAGCAGTACTTC | CASSQGQSEGEQYF | once | TRBV4-1 | NA | TRBJ2-7
TGTGCCAGCAGTGAAGGGTCGGTGAACACTGAAGCTTTCTTT | CASSEGSVNTEAFF | NA | TRBV25-1 | NA | TRBJ1-1
TGTGCCATCAGGGGGACTAGCGGAGACCGCGAGCAGTACTTC | CAIRGTSGDREQYF | NA | TRBV10-3 | TRBD2 | TRBJ2-7
TGTGCCAGCAGCTTAGGCCCCAATCAGCCCCAGCATTTT | CASSLGPNQPQHF | NA | TRBV7-2 | NA | TRBJ1-5
TGTGCCAGCAGCTATAAGGGGAGAGAGACCCAGTACTTC | CASSYKGRETQYF | NA | TRBV5-4 | NA | TRBJ2-5
TGTGCCAGCGGTTATAGCAATCAGCCCCAGCATTTT | CASGYSNQPQHF | NA | TRBV28 | NA | TRBJ1-5
TGTGCCAGCTCACCACTGACGGGAACTGAAGCTTTCTTT | CASSPLTGTEAFF | NA | TRBV18 | NA | TRBJ1-1